This TCR beta chain appears in the sequencing data of a study of T cells in Graves' hyperthyroidism and ophthalmopathy. Overall study: Before treatment of any kind, peripheral blood was taken at initial diagnosis.

V dropped 2 bases and J dropped 1 base, with 8 bases sitting between them. From germline, CDR1 is KGHSH and CDR2 LQKENI. The CDR3 has 15 amino acids. Study-wide findings and caveats: Among clonotypes expanded in thyroid above 0.001, most were also found in blood.

This clonotype appeared many times. The antigen is undetermined. Researchers took RNA transcripts and amplified the TCR beta CDR3 regions from them. First-round RT-PCR with HTBI primers amplified the TCR CDR3 region. TCRdb reprocessed the multiplex PCR reads with MiXCR, giving one entry per CDR3 protein. The repertoire has 250,000 to 350,000 distinct CDR3 sequences, about 15% of them found once; the top ten carry approximately 57%. Sequencing input: blood. The J gene is TRBJ2-2, the V gene TRBV18, with D tentatively TRBD1 (6 bases). The source of this sequence is a woman aged 60-75 years with Graves' ophthalmopathy. DNA for the CDR3: TGTGCCAGCTCACCAACAGGGCAGAACACCGGGGAGCTGTTTTTT. Its protein product is CASSPTGQNTGELFF.